These 31 T cell receptor beta chains share one sample of origin, sequenced in a study of shared clonotypes between healthy human individuals. Profiled with immunoSEQ multiplex PCR; TCRdb holds only in-frame clones, not every one. The table lists 700,000 to 950,000 clones, 90% to 97% of them singletons, with over 0.2% in the top ten. Selected positively for CCR7 and CD45RO-negative, naive CD8 cells excluded terminally differentiated effector memory CD45RA+ cells. What was sequenced was naive CD8+ T cells sorted from blood. Receptors originate from a man younger than 40 in good health.

The gene calls are TRBV27 and TRBJ2-2, with 8 nucleotides matching TRBD1. Trimming cost V 5 bases and J 2 bases; bases outside gene matches: 7. CDR1 is MNHEY, CDR2 SMNVEV, per germline (reference sequence). The CDR3 loop spans 16 amino acids. The CDR3 nucleotides read TGTGCCAGCAGTCATGACAGGGGTCCAAACACCGGGGAGCTGTTTTTT. Translating it yields CASSHDRGPNTGELFF.

The genes are TRBV4-1 and TRBJ2-7; D possibly corresponds to TRBD1 (5 bases). The V and J ends lost 1 base and 5 bases respectively, with 15 bases between them. The CDR3 covers 15 residues. Germline assignment: CDR1 MGHRA and CDR2 YSYEKL. The CDR3: CASSQGRSGWDEQYF. The CDR3 coding sequence is TGCGCCAGCAGCCAAGGGCGCTCAGGGTGGGACGAGCAGTACTTC.

This clone is a singleton in its sample. The chain has TRBV7-6 and TRBJ2-5, with 9 positions matching TRBD1. This CDR3 contains 14 residues. The trim removed 8 bases at V and 0 bases at J, leaving 4 bases unmatched. Looked up from germline, CDR1 is SGHVS and CDR2 is FNYEAQ. CDR3 loop: CASGDRVYQETQYF. The CDR3 DNA sequence: TGTGCCAGCGGGGACAGGGTCTACCAAGAGACCCAGTACTTC.

Written as DNA, the CDR3 is TGTGCCAGGCGGACCGAGGCTAACTATGGCTACACCTTC. Translating gives CARRTEANYGYTF. This chain connects TRBV2 to TRBJ1-2; D not resolved. Germline loops: CDR1 SNHLY, CDR2 FYNNEI. The CDR3 is 13 amino acids. Trimming pared 9 bases from V and 0 bases from J, leaving 11 bases between.

The J gene is TRBJ2-1, the V gene TRBV4-1, with TRBD2 identical over 11 bases. The CDR3 is 17 residues long. After removal of 3 bases from V and 7 bases from J, the junction contained 11 bases not matched to a gene. CDR1 and CDR2 (germline): MGHRA, YSYEKL. The CDR3 loop is CASSQSLGLAETNEQFF. CDR3 DNA: TGCGCCAGCAGCCAGAGCCTGGGACTAGCGGAAACGAATGAGCAGTTCTTC.

This chain uses TRBV5-1 with TRBJ2-1; possible D gene TRBD2, 5 bases. The ends were cut back, 6 bases at V and 2 bases at J, with 12 bases in the middle. CDR3 length: 14 amino acids. The V gene's germline CDR1 is SGHRS and CDR2 YFSETQ. Here the CDR3 DNA reads TGCGCCAGCAAATACACCGGGGCCTACAATGAGCAGTTCTTC. This translates into CASKYTGAYNEQFF.

The chain links TRBV10-2 to TRBJ2-7; 9 bases match TRBD1. Germline V gene data show CDR1 as WSHSY and CDR2 as SAAADI. V lost 4 bases and J lost 2; bases outside the gene matches: 9. The CDR3 totals 16 residues. The CDR3 bases are TGCGCCAGCAGTGCGGACCGGGACAGGGACCCCTACGAGCAGTACTTC. Its translation: CASSADRDRDPYEQYF.

The V gene is TRBV5-1, the J gene TRBJ1-4; D not resolved. V gave up 2 bases and J gave up 0 bases, with 5 bases separating them. The germline V gene has CDR1 SGHRS and CDR2 YFSETQ. This CDR3 contains 14 residues. DNA of the CDR3: TGCGCCAGCAGCTTTTGGCCAACTAATGAAAAACTGTTTTTT. As protein: CASSFWPTNEKLFF. The full variable domain, with the rest looked up from reference TRBV5-1 and TRBJ1-4, is KAGVTQTPRYLIKTRGQQVTLSCSPISGHRSVSWYQQTPGQGLQFLFEYFSETQRNKGNFPGRFSGRQFSNSRSEMNVSTLELGDSALYLCASSFWPTNEKLFFGSGTQLSVL.

The chain combines TRBV11-2 with TRBJ2-7; 7 bases align to TRBD2. With V trimmed by 5 bases and J by 2 bases, 6 bases remained unmatched. This CDR3 contains 14 residues. The V gene's germline CDR1 is SGHAT and CDR2 FQNNGV. CDR3 sequence (DNA): TGTGCCAGCAGCAACCTCGGACTAGCCTACGAGCAGTACTTC. Amino acid sequence: CASSNLGLAYEQYF.

V is TRBV7-2 and J is TRBJ2-1; 9 bases match TRBD2. Looked up from germline, CDR1 is SGHTA and CDR2 is FQGNSA. V shed 5 bases, J shed 5 bases, and the junction held 10 bases outside the gene matches. CDR3 length: 16 residues. The CDR3 nucleotides read TGTGCCAGCAGCCCCCATAGCGGGAGTACCGACAATGAGCAGTTCTTC. It translates to CASSPHSGSTDNEQFF.

This chain uses TRBV7-9 with TRBJ2-7, with D possibly matching TRBD1 (5 bases). In germline, CDR1 is SEHNR, CDR2 FQNEAQ (reference sequence). The CDR3 runs to 16 residues. Trimming cost V 4 bases and J 0 bases, with 16 bases left between them. DNA for the CDR3: TGTGCCAGCAGCTCCCCAGGGTCGGGCACCTCCTACGAGCAGTACTTC. Translation: CASSSPGSGTSYEQYF.

Concerning this clone: Other DNA sequences in the sample encode the same CDR3. The rearrangement uses TRBV11-3 and TRBJ2-7; D is unclear. V shed 4 bases and J shed 0 bases, with 7 bases lying between them. The germline gives CDR1 SGHNT, CDR2 YENEEA. The CDR3 extends over 13 amino acids. The CDR3 coding sequence is TGTGCCAGCAGCTCCCCCCTCTCCTACGAGCAGTACTTC. It specifies CASSSPLSYEQYF.

The chain couples TRBV27 to TRBJ2-2; a weak D match, TRBD2 (6 bases). Trimming stripped 2 bases from V and 4 bases from J, with 14 bases between. The length of the CDR3 is 16 residues. Per germline, CDR1 MNHEY and CDR2 SMNVEV (reference sequence). The CDR3 region has the DNA TGTGCCAGCAGTTTAGGAGGGGCGCTGGTCACCGGGGAGCTGTTTTTT. It encodes CASSLGGALVTGELFF.

The chain employs TRBV7-9 and TRBJ2-2; 11 bases map to TRBD2. V trimming: 5 bases; J trimming: 4 bases; junction bases outside the gene matches: 9. Germline values: CDR1 SEHNR, CDR2 FQNEAQ (reference sequence). CDR3 length: 17 residues. CDR3: CASSRGTSGYFTGELFF. The CDR3 DNA is TGTGCCAGCAGCCGGGGGACTAGCGGATACTTCACCGGGGAGCTGTTTTTT.

V is TRBV4-2 and J is TRBJ1-1; the D is unclear. The V gene's germline CDR1 is LGHNA and CDR2 YNFKEQ. The V and J ends lost 1 base and 1 base respectively, with 16 bases between them. The CDR3 spans 17 residues. The CDR3 coding sequence is TGTGCCAGCAGCCAAGGCTTTGGCTTTGAGACGAACACTGAAGCTTTCTTT. This sequence encodes CASSQGFGFETNTEAFF.

This chain connects TRBV7-2 to TRBJ2-6; TRBD2 aligns across 10 bases. Germline assignment: CDR1 SGHTA and CDR2 FQGNSA. The J segment lost 0 bases and the V segment lost 6 bases, leaving 8 bases of the junction unmatched. This CDR3 is built from 18 residues. This chain's CDR3 is CASRTHLAGDSGANVLTF. CDR3 DNA sequence: TGTGCCAGCAGGACCCATCTAGCGGGAGACTCTGGGGCCAACGTCCTGACTTTC.

V gene TRBV5-1 combines with J gene TRBJ1-1, with TRBD1 as a possible D gene (6 bases). V was pared by 5 bases and J by 5 bases, with 16 bases between. Germline V gene lookup returns CDR1 SGHRS and CDR2 YFSETQ. The CDR3 is made up of 14 amino acids. CDR3 amino acids: CASRYREGRTEAFF. The DNA of the CDR3 is TGCGCCAGCAGGTACAGGGAGGGGAGGACTGAAGCTTTCTTT. The full variable domain, in which reference TRBV5-1 and TRBJ1-1 provide the parts outside the CDR3, is KAGVTQTPRYLIKTRGQQVTLSCSPISGHRSVSWYQQTPGQGLQFLFEYFSETQRNKGNFPGRFSGRQFSNSRSEMNVSTLELGDSALYLCASRYREGRTEAFFGQGTRLTVV.

This clone was counted ten times or more. V and J are TRBV10-2 and TRBJ2-7, with D unresolved. The V end lost 1 base, the J end lost 0 bases, and 10 bases lay between the germline ends. This CDR3 contains 15 residues. CDR1 is WSHSY and CDR2 is SAAADI in the germline V gene. Here the CDR3 DNA reads TGCGCCAGCAGTGAGTGGAGTACGGCCTCCTACGAGCAGTACTTC. Its translation: CASSEWSTASYEQYF.

The V gene is TRBV9, the J gene TRBJ2-3, with a possible D match to TRBD2 (6 bases). Germline V gives CDR1 SGDLS, CDR2 YYNGEE. CDR3 size: 14 residues. Trimming stripped 0 bases from V and 5 bases from J, with 10 bases between. The CDR3 DNA follows: TGTGCCAGCAGCGTAGCCCTGACTAGAGATACGCAGTATTTT. It is translated as CASSVALTRDTQYF.

The rearrangement uses TRBV14 and TRBJ2-7; 9 bases agree with TRBD2. CDR3 length: 16 residues. Germline V gene lookup returns CDR1 SGHDN and CDR2 FVKESK. The V segment lost 1 base and the J segment 1 base; nucleotides outside the gene matches: 5. This CDR3 is CASSQVSGRSSYEQYF. CDR3 nucleotides: TGTGCCAGCAGCCAAGTAAGCGGGAGGTCGTCCTACGAGCAGTACTTC.

The V and J genes are TRBV27 and TRBJ2-1; 11 bases match TRBD2. CDR1 and CDR2 (germline): MNHEY, SMNVEV (reference sequence). V lost 6 bases to trimming and J lost 0 bases; unmatched junction nucleotides: 13. The CDR3 is 19 amino acids. CDR3 residues: CASSLLGVTSGSSYNEQFF. CDR3 coding DNA: TGTGCCAGCAGCCTTCTTGGGGTAACTAGCGGGAGCTCCTACAATGAGCAGTTCTTC.

This clone was counted a single time. This chain connects TRBV20-1 to TRBJ2-7; D unclear. CDR3 length equals 10 residues. V was trimmed by 7 bases and J by 5 bases, leaving 9 bases between them. Germline V gene lookup returns CDR1 DFQATT and CDR2 SNEGSKA (reference sequence). CDR3: CSVLRDEQYF. Here the CDR3 DNA reads TGCAGTGTTCTTCGGGACGAGCAGTACTTC.

This clone was recorded only once. The chain couples TRBV2 to TRBJ2-2, with 11 bases aligning to TRBD1. The CDR3 has 14 residues. With 6 bases clipped from V and 6 bases from J, the junction kept 3 bases outside the gene matches. Germline CDR1 and CDR2: SNHLY and FYNNEI. CDR3 sequence reads: CASRTGQGAGELFF. CDR3 nucleotides: TGTGCCAGCAGGACGGGACAGGGGGCCGGGGAGCTGTTTTTT.

The CDR3 loop reads CASSASGRGEQFF. CDR3 nucleotide sequence: TGTGCCAGCAGTGCAAGCGGGAGAGGTGAGCAGTTCTTC. The V call is TRBV6-5, the J call TRBJ2-1; 8 bases match TRBD2. The CDR3 totals 13 residues. V trimming: 5 bases; J trimming: 9 bases; junction bases outside the gene matches: 6. Per the germline V gene, CDR1 is MNHEY and CDR2 is SVGAGI.

The V call is TRBV9, the J call TRBJ1-1, with no clear D. Germline-derived CDR1 and CDR2 are SGDLS and YYNGEE. Trimming removed 0 bases at V and 7 bases at J, with 10 bases between. The CDR3 is 13 residues long. Here the CDR3 reads CASSVEMSGEAFF. The CDR3 DNA is TGTGCCAGCAGCGTAGAAATGAGCGGTGAAGCTTTCTTT. Drawing the rest from reference TRBV9 and TRBJ1-1, the complete variable domain is DSGVTQTPKHLITATGQRVTLRCSPRSGDLSVYWYQQSLDQGLQFLIQYYNGEERAKGNILERFSAQQFPDLHSELNLSSLELGDSALYFCASSVEMSGEAFFGQGTRLTVV.

V usage is TRBV7-9 and J usage is TRBJ2-5; unclear D gene. The CDR3 length is 11 residues. Trimming shortened V by 10 bases and J by 1 base, and 7 bases separated the two germline ends. Germline loops: CDR1 SEHNR, CDR2 FQNEAQ (reference sequence). The CDR3 is CATSPQETQYF. The CDR3 coding sequence is TGTGCCACTTCCCCCCAAGAGACCCAGTACTTC.

The genes are TRBV5-8 and TRBJ2-3, with a tentative D call TRBD2 (6 bases). Germline CDR1 and CDR2: SGHTS and YDEGEE. The CDR3 spans 16 residues. Trimming took off 4 bases at V and 3 bases at J, with 18 bases between the two ends. The CDR3 loop reads CASSPRGRAWTDTQYF. DNA of the CDR3: TGTGCCAGCAGCCCGCGGGGCAGGGCGTGGACAGATACGCAGTATTTT.

This chain joins TRBV4-1 and TRBJ2-3; tentatively, D is TRBD2 (5 bases). Trimming took 1 base from V and 4 from J, leaving 15 bases between them. This CDR3 has 16 amino acids. CDR1 and CDR2 (germline): MGHRA, YSYEKL. This CDR3 reads CASSQVAGISADTQYF. CDR3 DNA sequence: TGCGCCAGCAGCCAAGTAGCCGGGATAAGCGCAGATACGCAGTATTTT.

The J gene is TRBJ2-2, the V gene TRBV29-1; 13 bases fit TRBD2. The CDR3 consists of 18 residues. Per the germline V gene, CDR1 is SQVTM and CDR2 is ANQGSEA. Losses at the gene ends were 1 base for V and 1 base for J; bases not matched to a gene: 6. CDR3 sequence: CSVEGTTSGRLNTGELFF. CDR3 DNA sequence: TGCAGCGTTGAAGGCACGACTAGCGGGAGGCTGAACACCGGGGAGCTGTTTTTT.

This clone was recorded only once. The rearrangement uses TRBV7-9 and TRBJ2-1, with 10 bases that match TRBD1. The length of the CDR3 is 19 residues. From germline, CDR1 is SEHNR and CDR2 FQNEAQ (reference sequence). Trimming cost V 1 base and J 0 bases; bases outside gene matches: 9. The CDR3 DNA follows: TGTGCCAGCAGCTTAGGGGACAGGGGTGTATCGAGCTCCTACAATGAGCAGTTCTTC. It specifies CASSLGDRGVSSSYNEQFF.

The chain carries TRBV27 and TRBJ1-2, with TRBD1 as a possible D gene (5 bases). CDR3 length equals 15 residues. CDR1 and CDR2 (germline): MNHEY, SMNVEV (reference sequence). V was cut by 3 bases and J by 4 bases, with 15 bases left in between. The CDR3 here is CASSFRQTSGYGYTF. The CDR3 DNA follows: TGTGCCAGCAGTTTCCGACAGACCTCGGGCTATGGCTACACCTTC.